Presented here are 9 T cell receptor beta chains from one specimen sequenced in a study of CD8 T cells in ankylosing spondylitis. Notes on the study in general: About 8 highly homologous variants made up a TCR beta motif, and this motif appeared characteristic of ankylosing spondylitis blood.

TCRdb reprocessed the 5' RACE reads via MiXCR and lists one record per CDR3 protein. The sample holds about 510,000 distinct CDR3 sequences, under 5.5% seen once. For these receptors, no antigen is known. Sequencing input: blood, either unsorted or a sorted T cell fraction (not recorded which). Receptor source: a male donor with ankylosing spondylitis.

The table lists this clonotype with many counts. The V and J genes are TRBV7-9 and TRBJ1-1; 9 positions agree with TRBD1. The CDR3 is 15 amino acids. J was trimmed by 10 bases and V by 5 bases; bases with no gene match: 14. Germline V gene sequence: CDR1 SEHNR, CDR2 FQNEAQ (reference sequence). This CDR3 is CASSQATGGLKLAFF. CDR3 nucleotide sequence: TGTGCCAGCAGCCAAGCGACAGGGGGACTGAAGTTAGCTTTCTTT.

This clonotype was seen repeatedly, ten times or more. The chain has TRBV5-5 and TRBJ2-5; TRBD1 agrees at 8 bases. Germline assignment: CDR1 SGHKS and CDR2 YYEKEE (reference sequence). The CDR3 is made up of 17 amino acids. V shed 0 bases, J shed 5 bases, and the junction held 12 bases outside the gene matches. CDR3 coding DNA: TGTGCCAGCAGCTTGGTACCCCCCGGGACAGGCAGGGAGACCCAGTACTTC. Its protein is CASSLVPPGTGRETQYF.

This clonotype was recorded at least ten times. The J gene is TRBJ2-7, the V gene TRBV12-3 or TRBV12-4; the D gene is possibly TRBD1 (5 bases). The germline V and J ends were trimmed by 3 bases and 7 bases, with 19 bases remaining between them. The length of the CDR3 is 15 residues. For the CDR3, the DNA is TGTGCCAGCAGTTTCAGCATGGGGCGCGCTTGGGAGCAGTACTTC. It is translated as CASSFSMGRAWEQYF.

This clonotype showed up many times. The chain joins TRBV29-1 to TRBJ2-1, with a possible D match to TRBD2 (6 bases). Looked up from germline, CDR1 is SQVTM and CDR2 is ANQGSEA. This CDR3 has 12 residues. The ends were cut back, 7 bases at V and 8 bases at J, with 15 bases in the middle. CDR3 nucleotides: TGCAGCGCCATGCTCGGGGAGGATGAGCAGTTCTTC. Protein product: CSAMLGEDEQFF.

This clonotype was counted ten times or more. The chain has TRBV24-1 and TRBJ2-2, with D perhaps TRBD1 (6 bases). V was cut by 7 bases and J by 0 bases, with 17 bases left in between. CDR1 and CDR2 (germline): KGHDR, SFDVKD. There are 17 residues in the CDR3. The CDR3 DNA is TGTGCCACCAGCGACAACCGTTGGACAGCGAACACCGGGGAGCTGTTTTTT. Its protein product is CATSDNRWTANTGELFF.

This clonotype has at least ten counts. The rearrangement uses TRBV4-3 and TRBJ2-3; D gene uncertain. The CDR3 sequence is 16 residues long. Deletions cut 1 base from V and 4 bases from J, with 15 bases between. The germline CDR1 and CDR2 sequences are LGHNA and YSLEER. CDR3 in amino acids: CASSQALSLVADTQYF. The CDR3 nucleotides read TGCGCCAGCAGCCAAGCTCTGTCTCTGGTGGCAGATACGCAGTATTTT.

This clonotype has at least ten counts. This chain connects TRBV7-2 to TRBJ2-7; TRBD1 might be the D (5 bases). The CDR3 spans 15 residues. V lost 5 bases to trimming and J lost 0 bases, with 14 bases between them. Germline CDR1 reads SGHTA; CDR2 reads FQGNSA. The CDR3 coding sequence is TGTGCCAGCAGCCTCAGACAGAAGAGCTCCTACGAGCAGTACTTC. Encoded protein: CASSLRQKSSYEQYF.

This clonotype was counted at least ten times. The chain is built from TRBV4-2 and TRBJ2-7; D is ambiguous. Trimming stripped 1 base from V and 3 bases from J, with 7 bases between. The CDR3 spans 13 residues. CDR1 and CDR2 (germline): LGHNA, YNFKEQ. The CDR3 sequence is CASSQVDLYEQYF. The CDR3, as DNA: TGTGCCAGCAGCCAAGTGGATCTCTACGAGCAGTACTTC.

This clonotype was found many times. The CDR3 bases are TGTGCCAGCAGCTTAATGGGAACTGGAATGGGAGAGAATGGCTACACCTTC. This translates into CASSLMGTGMGENGYTF. This chain connects TRBV7-2 to TRBJ1-2; the D is unclear. The ends were cut back, 2 bases at V and 6 bases at J, with 22 bases in the middle. Germline V gene lookup returns CDR1 SGHTA and CDR2 FQGNSA. CDR3 length: 17 residues. The full variable domain, completed using reference TRBV7-2 and TRBJ1-2, is GAGVSQSPSNKVTEKGKDVELRCDPISGHTALYWYRQSLGQGLEFLIYFQGNSAPDKSGLPSDRFSAERTGGSVSTLTIQRTQQEDSAVYLCASSLMGTGMGENGYTFGSGTRLTVV.